This T cell receptor beta chain is drawn from a study of cytotoxic CD8 clonotypes in ibrutinib-treated CLL. Germline V gives CDR1 SGHTA, CDR2 FQGNSA. The CDR3 length is 19 residues. V lost 1 base, J lost 8 bases, and 17 bases stayed unmatched. Around 2 micrograms of genomic DNA from cryopreserved PBMCs went into TCR beta libraries. General study points: There were differences in sampling times between sustained-remission and progressing patients. Contraction or stability on treatment characterized the public clonotypes, which were uncommon.

With sequencing, the targeted depth ranged from 1 in 200,000 to 1 in 1 million T cells. Repertoires were generated with immunoSEQ multiplex PCR, while TCRdb's copy carries only in-frame clones and drops some. The data hold about 200,000 clones, with around 72% observed a single time. Comment on this clone: Its cognate antigen is unknown.

J is TRBJ2-1 and V is TRBV7-2; 10 bases align to TRBD1. The sequences come from PBMCs, collected after 24 months of ibrutinib treatment. This clonotype was sampled from a human donor with chronic lymphocytic leukemia. Written as DNA, the CDR3 is TGTGCCAGCAGCTTAGGGAGGACAGGGGGTTCATCCCTTAGGGATGAGCAGTTCTTC. The encoded protein is CASSLGRTGGSSLRDEQFF.